The clone carrying this T cell receptor (beta chain) occurred once. This entry belongs to a study of blood T cell repertoires in COVID-19. Trimming shortened V by 2 bases and J by 3 bases, and 17 bases separated the two germline ends. Germline V lookup: CDR1 SGHRS, CDR2 YFSETQ. This CDR3 has 16 residues. Original methodology: Estimated nucleated cell counts came from reference gene primer amplification. Libraries were prepared by immunoSEQ multiplex PCR; TCRdb keeps only in-frame clonotypes and omits some of them. Clonal size and the V and J genes are those of that table, whereas D and trimming came from the DNA. The sample lists 150,000 to 200,000 clones, almost 85% seen once, with approximately 10% in the top ten.

Sequencing was carried out using PBMCs or T cells enriched from blood (not recorded which). The receptor was isolated from a man aged 50 to 60 who had recovered from COVID-19. This sequence joins TRBV5-1 and TRBJ1-2; D remains unclear. In nucleotides, the CDR3 is TGCGCCAGCAGCTTTTCAGGAGGTAGTGGGGACTATGGCTACACCTTC. Its translation: CASSFSGGSGDYGYTF.